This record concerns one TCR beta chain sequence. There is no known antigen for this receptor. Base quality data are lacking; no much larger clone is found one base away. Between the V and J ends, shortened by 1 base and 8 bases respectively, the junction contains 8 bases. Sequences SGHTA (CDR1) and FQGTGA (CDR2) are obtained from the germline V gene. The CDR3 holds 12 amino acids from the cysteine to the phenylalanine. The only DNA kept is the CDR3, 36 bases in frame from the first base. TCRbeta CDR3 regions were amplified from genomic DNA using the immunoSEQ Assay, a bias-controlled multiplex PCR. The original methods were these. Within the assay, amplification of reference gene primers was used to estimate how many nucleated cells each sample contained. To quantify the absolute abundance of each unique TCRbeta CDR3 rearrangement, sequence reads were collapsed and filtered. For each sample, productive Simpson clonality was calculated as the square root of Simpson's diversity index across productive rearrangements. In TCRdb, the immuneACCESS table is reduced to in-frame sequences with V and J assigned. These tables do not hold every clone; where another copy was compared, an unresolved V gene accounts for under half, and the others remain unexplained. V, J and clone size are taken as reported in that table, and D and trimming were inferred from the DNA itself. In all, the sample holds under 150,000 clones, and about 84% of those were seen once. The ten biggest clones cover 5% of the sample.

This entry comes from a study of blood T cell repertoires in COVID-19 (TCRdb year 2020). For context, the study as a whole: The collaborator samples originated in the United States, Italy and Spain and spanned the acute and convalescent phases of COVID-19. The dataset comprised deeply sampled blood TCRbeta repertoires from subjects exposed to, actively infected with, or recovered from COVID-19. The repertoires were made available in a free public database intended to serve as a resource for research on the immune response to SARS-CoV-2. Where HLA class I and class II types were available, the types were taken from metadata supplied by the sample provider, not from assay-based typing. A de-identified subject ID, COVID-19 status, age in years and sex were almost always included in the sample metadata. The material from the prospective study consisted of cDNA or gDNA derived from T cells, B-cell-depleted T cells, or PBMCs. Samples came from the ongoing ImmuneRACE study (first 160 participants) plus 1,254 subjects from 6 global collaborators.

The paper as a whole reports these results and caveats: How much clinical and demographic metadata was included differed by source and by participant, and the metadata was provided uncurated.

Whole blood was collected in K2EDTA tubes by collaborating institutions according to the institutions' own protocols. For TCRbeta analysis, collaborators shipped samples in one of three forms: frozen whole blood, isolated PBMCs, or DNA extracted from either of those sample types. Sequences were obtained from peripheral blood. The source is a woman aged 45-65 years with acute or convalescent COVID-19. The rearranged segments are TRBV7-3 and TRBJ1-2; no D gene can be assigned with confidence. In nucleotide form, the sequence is TGTGCCAGCAGCTTAAGCGGTATCGGCTACACCTTC. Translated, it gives CASSLSGIGYTF.